This T cell receptor beta chain was retrieved from a study of cytomegalovirus exposure and HLA in healthy donors. Study as a whole: Researchers found that approximately 80% of under 450 genotyped donors fell within the Caucasian-associated ancestry cluster. Findings of the study overall: The later analysis indicated that the majority of CMV-associated TCR beta chains appeared HLA-restricted. Excluded were some V segments that proved indistinguishable, including TRBV6-2 and TRBV6-3.

The PCR had 60 Vbeta and 13 Jbeta primers. Generated by immunoSEQ multiplex PCR, the TCRdb table keeps only in-frame clones and is missing some. The sample lists 100,000 to 150,000 clones, approximately 78% occurring once. Germline V CDR1 and CDR2: MNHEY, SMNVEV (reference sequence). The V and J ends lost 4 bases and 3 bases, in that order; junction bases with no gene match: 8. This CDR3 has 15 residues. Notes on this clone: Its antigen remains unidentified.

The receptor was isolated from a young man in good health and CMV-seropositive. The sequenced sample was PBMCs. V usage is TRBV27 and J usage is TRBJ2-7, with 8 positions matching TRBD2. The CDR3 loop reads CASSSAGGNLYEQYF. The CDR3 nucleotides read TGTGCCAGCAGTTCCGCGGGAGGAAACCTCTACGAGCAGTACTTC.